These 15 T cell receptor beta chains were all obtained from the same sample, sequenced in a study of T cells in Graves' hyperthyroidism and ophthalmopathy. Amplification of TCR beta CDR3 regions used RNA as the template. In the first-round RT-PCR of the TCR CDR3, the HTBI primer set was used. TCRdb re-called the multiplex PCR reads with MiXCR, one entry per CDR3 protein. The sample has 600,000 to 900,000 distinct CDR3 sequences, about 17% seen once. Sequenced sample: blood. These receptors came from a man younger than 35 with Graves' hyperthyroidism.

This clonotype was counted many times. The J gene is TRBJ2-3, the V gene TRBV28, with D maybe TRBD2 (6 bases). The V gene lost 5 bases and the J gene lost 4 bases, with 22 bases spanning the gap. Germline V gene data show CDR1 as MDHEN and CDR2 as SYDVKM. The length of the CDR3 is 17 residues. The CDR3 sequence: CASSPLQTGEVSDTQYF. CDR3 DNA: TGTGCCAGCAGTCCCCTCCAGACTGGGGAGGTGTCAGATACGCAGTATTTT.

The V gene is TRBV19, the J gene TRBJ2-7; 7 bases line up with TRBD1. Germline CDR1 and CDR2: LNHDA and SQIVND (reference sequence). The CDR3 spans 14 residues. J lost 2 bases, V lost 4 bases, and 5 bases had no gene match. For the CDR3, the DNA is TGTGCCAGTAGTACGACAGGGACCCCCTACGAGCAGTACTTC. This encodes CASSTTGTPYEQYF.

The rearrangement joins TRBV30 to TRBJ2-6; 9 bases are a match to TRBD1. V trimming: 4 bases; J trimming: 2 bases; junction bases outside the gene matches: 9. The CDR3 length is 17 residues. Germline V lookup: CDR1 GTSNPN, CDR2 SVGIG (reference sequence). The CDR3 loop reads CAWTRDRVLAGANVLTF. The CDR3 DNA sequence: TGTGCCTGGACCCGGGACAGGGTTCTCGCTGGGGCCAACGTCCTGACTTTC.

This clonotype turned up a few times. This rearrangement joins TRBV28 to TRBJ1-5, with a possible D match to TRBD1 (6 bases). In germline, CDR1 is MDHEN, CDR2 SYDVKM. The CDR3 covers 15 residues. V was cut by 5 bases and J by 6 bases, with 17 bases left in between. CDR3 protein: CASSLQNRDGQPQHF. The CDR3 coding sequence is TGTGCCAGCAGTCTCCAAAACAGGGATGGTCAGCCCCAGCATTTT.

The rearrangement links TRBV5-1 to TRBJ2-1; D possibly corresponds to TRBD2 (6 bases). Trimming took 6 bases from V and 7 from J, leaving 23 bases between them. Germline V gene sequence: CDR1 SGHRS, CDR2 YFSETQ. The CDR3 sequence is 16 residues long. CDR3 loop: CASNPRGDSLGNEQFF. CDR3 nucleotides: TGCGCCAGCAACCCCCGCGGGGATAGTCTGGGAAATGAGCAGTTCTTC.

This clonotype was seen ten or more times. The chain carries TRBV2 and TRBJ2-1; TRBD2 matches 9 bases. From germline, CDR1 is SNHLY and CDR2 FYNNEI. The CDR3 loop spans 14 amino acids. Trimming removed 11 bases from V and 7 bases from J; junction bases left unmatched: 12. CDR3 sequence: CALGSGRSGNEQFF. The DNA for the CDR3 is TGTGCCTTGGGTAGCGGGAGATCGGGAAATGAGCAGTTCTTC.

The chain has TRBV20-1 and TRBJ2-5, with TRBD2 as a possible D gene (6 bases). The germline V gene has CDR1 DFQATT and CDR2 SNEGSKA (reference sequence). V was shortened by 7 bases and J by 1 base, with 16 bases between the two germline ends. The CDR3 length is 14 residues. CDR3 protein: CSGREASAQETQYF. In DNA form, the CDR3 reads TGCAGTGGCAGGGAGGCTAGCGCCCAAGAGACCCAGTACTTC.

V is TRBV11-2 and J is TRBJ1-2, with a tentative D call TRBD1 (6 bases). CDR1 is SGHAT, CDR2 FQNNGV, per germline. The CDR3 runs to 19 residues. The V end lost 2 bases, the J end lost 3 bases, and 25 bases lay between the germline ends. CDR3 DNA sequence: TGTGCCAGCAGCTTACGCACGAAAGGACTTCGGGGGGGGCACTATGGCTACACCTTC. Amino acids: CASSLRTKGLRGGHYGYTF.

This clonotype was counted only a few times. A much more abundant neighbour one base away suggests this may be a read error. The chain is built from TRBV28 and TRBJ2-5; D gene unclear. The CDR3 sequence is 19 residues long. V lost 2 bases, J lost 2 bases, and 24 bases lay in between. Germline V gene lookup returns CDR1 MDHEN and CDR2 SYDVKM. In DNA form, the CDR3 reads TGTGCCAGCAGTTTAGATCCCGTCCGAGTCAAGACTCCACAAGAGACCCAGTACTTC. Encoded protein: CASSLDPVRVKTPQETQYF.

A single count supports this clonotype. The V and J genes are TRBV28 and TRBJ2-1, with D tentatively TRBD1 or TRBD2 (5 bases each). CDR1 and CDR2 from the germline V gene are MDHEN and SYDVKM. This CDR3 has 14 amino acids. Trimming removed 6 bases from V and 10 bases from J, with 19 bases in between. CDR3 sequence reads: CASRSPAVEGEQFF. As DNA, the CDR3 is TGTGCCAGCAGATCCCCGGCGGTTGAGGGGGAGCAGTTCTTC.

This clonotype has ten or more counts. CDR3 sequence (DNA): TGTGCCAGCAGTTACTCGGTAGCTGATTATGGCTACACCTTC. Translated, it gives CASSYSVADYGYTF. The J gene is TRBJ1-2, the V gene TRBV6-2 or TRBV6-3; the D is unclear. CDR1 is MNHEY, CDR2 SVGEGT, per germline. V was trimmed by 0 bases and J by 5 bases, leaving 10 bases between them. The CDR3 length is 14 residues.

Ten or more counts support this clonotype. This chain uses TRBV6-2 or TRBV6-3 with TRBJ2-1; 7 bases line up with TRBD1. Germline lookup yields CDR1 MNHEY and CDR2 SVGEGT. The ends lost 6 bases at V and 6 bases at J; junction bases unmatched: 8. The CDR3 has 14 residues. CDR3 sequence reads: CASRTRGSGNEQFF. The CDR3 bases are TGTGCCAGCAGAACCAGGGGGTCGGGCAATGAGCAGTTCTTC.

The table lists this clonotype with many counts. The V call is TRBV5-6, the J call TRBJ1-2, with D tentatively TRBD1 (6 bases). Per germline, CDR1 SGHDT and CDR2 YYEEEE. CDR3 length equals 14 residues. Trimming took off 4 bases at V and 3 bases at J, with 13 bases between the two ends. The CDR3 DNA sequence: TGTGCCAGCAGCCGAACCCACAGGGACTATGGCTACACCTTC. Translated: CASSRTHRDYGYTF.

This clonotype was counted a single time. The gene calls are TRBV20-1 and TRBJ2-3, with TRBD2 identical over 9 bases. The CDR3 has 15 residues. The germline gives CDR1 DFQATT, CDR2 SNEGSKA (reference sequence). Germline trimming cut 0 bases from V and 4 bases from J; bases unmatched to any gene: 5. CDR3 protein: CSARDVAGAADTQYF. The CDR3, as DNA: TGCAGTGCTAGAGACGTAGCGGGAGCGGCAGATACGCAGTATTTT.

In its sample, this clonotype was seen a few times. The DNA for the CDR3 is TGTGCCAGCAGCACCAGCCTAGGGGACCCCAGGGAGCAGTTCTTC. This codes for CASSTSLGDPREQFF. The gene calls are TRBV9 and TRBJ2-1, with D tentatively TRBD1 or TRBD2 (5 bases each). This CDR3 is built from 15 residues. From germline, CDR1 is SGDLS and CDR2 YYNGEE. Deletions cut 4 bases from V and 10 bases from J, with 21 bases between.